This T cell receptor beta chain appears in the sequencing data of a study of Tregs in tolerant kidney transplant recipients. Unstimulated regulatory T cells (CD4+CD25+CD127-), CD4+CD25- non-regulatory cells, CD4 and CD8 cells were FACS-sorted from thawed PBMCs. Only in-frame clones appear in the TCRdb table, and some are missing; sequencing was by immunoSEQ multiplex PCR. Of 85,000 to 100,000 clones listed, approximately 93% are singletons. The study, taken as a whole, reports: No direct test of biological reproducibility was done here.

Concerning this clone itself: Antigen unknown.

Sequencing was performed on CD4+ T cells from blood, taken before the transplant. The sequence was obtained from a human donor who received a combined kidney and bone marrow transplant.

The CDR3 protein is CASSTRTGGLYSYEQYF. The CDR3 DNA is TGTGCCAGTAGTACCCGGACAGGGGGCCTTTATAGCTACGAGCAGTACTTC. The rearrangement links TRBV19 to TRBJ2-5, with TRBD1 matching over 11 bases. The J call is uncertain, as TRBJ2-7 better fits the DNA end. Per the germline V gene, CDR1 is LNHDA and CDR2 is SQIVND (reference sequence). The CDR3 length is 17 residues.